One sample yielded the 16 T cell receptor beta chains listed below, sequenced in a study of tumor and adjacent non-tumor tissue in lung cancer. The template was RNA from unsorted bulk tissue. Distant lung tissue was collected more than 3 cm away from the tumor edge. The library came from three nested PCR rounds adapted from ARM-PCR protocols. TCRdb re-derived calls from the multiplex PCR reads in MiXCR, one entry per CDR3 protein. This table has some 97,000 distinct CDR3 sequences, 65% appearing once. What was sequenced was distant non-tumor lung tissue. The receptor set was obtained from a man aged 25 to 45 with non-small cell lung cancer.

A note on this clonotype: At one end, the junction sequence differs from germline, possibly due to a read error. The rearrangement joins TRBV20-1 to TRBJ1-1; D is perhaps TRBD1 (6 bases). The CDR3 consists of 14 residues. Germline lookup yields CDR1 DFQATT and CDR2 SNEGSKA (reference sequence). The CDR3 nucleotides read TGCAGTGCTGGAGATATAGGGGGTGTAACTGAAGCTTTCTTT. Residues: CSAGDIGGVTEAFF.

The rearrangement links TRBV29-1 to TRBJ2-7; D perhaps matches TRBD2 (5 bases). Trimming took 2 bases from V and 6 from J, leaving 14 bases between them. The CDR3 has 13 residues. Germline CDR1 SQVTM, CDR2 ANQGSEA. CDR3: CSVELTRTLEQYF. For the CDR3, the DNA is TGCAGCGTTGAACTCACACGGACTCTCGAGCAGTACTTC.

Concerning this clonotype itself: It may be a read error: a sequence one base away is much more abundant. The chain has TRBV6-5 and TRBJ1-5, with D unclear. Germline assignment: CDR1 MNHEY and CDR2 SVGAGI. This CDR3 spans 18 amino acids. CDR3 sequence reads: CGSSTRFEGRKGNQPQHF. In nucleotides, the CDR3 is TGTGGCAGCAGTACTCGATTTGAGGGCCGCAAGGGCAATCAGCCCCAGCATTTT.

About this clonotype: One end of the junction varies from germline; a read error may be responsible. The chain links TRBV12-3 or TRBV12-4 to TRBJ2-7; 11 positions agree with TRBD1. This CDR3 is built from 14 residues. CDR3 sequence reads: CASKGQGARHEQYF. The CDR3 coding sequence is TGCGCCAGCAAAGGACAGGGGGCGCGCCACGAGCAGTACTTC.

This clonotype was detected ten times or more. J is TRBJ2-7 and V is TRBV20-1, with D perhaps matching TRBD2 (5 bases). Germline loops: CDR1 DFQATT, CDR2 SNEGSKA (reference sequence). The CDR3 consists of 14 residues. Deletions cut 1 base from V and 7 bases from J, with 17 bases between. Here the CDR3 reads CSARGPAAWEEQYF. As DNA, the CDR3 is TGCAGTGCTAGAGGCCCTGCGGCCTGGGAGGAGCAGTACTTC.

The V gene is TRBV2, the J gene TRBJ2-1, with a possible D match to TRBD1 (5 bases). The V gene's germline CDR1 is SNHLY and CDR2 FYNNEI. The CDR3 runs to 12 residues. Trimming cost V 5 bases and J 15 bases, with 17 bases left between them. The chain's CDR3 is CASSFGQNERFF. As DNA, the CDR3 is TGTGCCAGCAGTTTTGGACAAAATGAACGGTTCTTC.

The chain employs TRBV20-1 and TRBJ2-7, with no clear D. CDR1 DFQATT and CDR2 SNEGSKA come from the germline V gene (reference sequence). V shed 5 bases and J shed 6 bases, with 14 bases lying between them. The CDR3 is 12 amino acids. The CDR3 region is CSAPFPPSEQYF. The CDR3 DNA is TGCAGTGCTCCCTTTCCACCATCCGAGCAGTACTTC.

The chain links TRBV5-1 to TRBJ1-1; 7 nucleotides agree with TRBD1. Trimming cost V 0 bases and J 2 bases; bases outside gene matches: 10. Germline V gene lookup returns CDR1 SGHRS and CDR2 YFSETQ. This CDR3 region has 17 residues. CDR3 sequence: CASSLGRGTETNTEAFF. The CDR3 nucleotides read TGCGCCAGCAGCTTGGGAAGGGGGACAGAAACTAACACTGAAGCTTTCTTT.

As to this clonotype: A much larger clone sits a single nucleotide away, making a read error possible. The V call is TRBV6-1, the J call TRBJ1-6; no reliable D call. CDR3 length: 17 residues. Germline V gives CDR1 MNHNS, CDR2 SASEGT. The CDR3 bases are TGTGCCAGCAGTGCCCCTTGGGGTAATTTACGAGGTTCACTCCTCCACTTT. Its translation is CASSAPWGNLRGSLLHF.

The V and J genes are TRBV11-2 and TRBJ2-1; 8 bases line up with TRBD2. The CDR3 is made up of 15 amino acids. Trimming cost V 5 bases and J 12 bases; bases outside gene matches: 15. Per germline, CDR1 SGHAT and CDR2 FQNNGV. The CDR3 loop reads CASSHVQRGTGGQFF. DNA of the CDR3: TGTGCCAGCAGCCATGTGCAGCGGGGGACCGGAGGGCAGTTCTTC.

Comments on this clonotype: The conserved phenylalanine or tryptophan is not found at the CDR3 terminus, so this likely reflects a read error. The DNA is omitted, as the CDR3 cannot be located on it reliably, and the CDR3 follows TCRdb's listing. The CDR3 protein is CASSQDETGDTYERYL. The V and J genes are TRBV4-1 and TRBJ2-7; the tabulated D call, TRBD2, remains unverified against the DNA. The CDR3 spans 16 residues, counting both ends. The V gene's germline CDR1 is MGHRA and CDR2 YSYEKL.

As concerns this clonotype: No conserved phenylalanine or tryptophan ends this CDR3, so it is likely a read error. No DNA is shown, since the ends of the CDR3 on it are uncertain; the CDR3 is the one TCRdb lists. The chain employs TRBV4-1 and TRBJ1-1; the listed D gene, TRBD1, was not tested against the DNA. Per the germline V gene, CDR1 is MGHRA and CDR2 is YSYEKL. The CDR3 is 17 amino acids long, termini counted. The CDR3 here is CASSHPTWTDLNTEALL.

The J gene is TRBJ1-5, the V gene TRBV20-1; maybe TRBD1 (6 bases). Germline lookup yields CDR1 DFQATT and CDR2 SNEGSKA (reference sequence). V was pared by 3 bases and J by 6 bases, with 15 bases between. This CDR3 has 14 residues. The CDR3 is CSARDLGGLQPQHF. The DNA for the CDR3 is TGCAGTGCTAGGGATCTGGGGGGCCTTCAGCCCCAGCATTTT.

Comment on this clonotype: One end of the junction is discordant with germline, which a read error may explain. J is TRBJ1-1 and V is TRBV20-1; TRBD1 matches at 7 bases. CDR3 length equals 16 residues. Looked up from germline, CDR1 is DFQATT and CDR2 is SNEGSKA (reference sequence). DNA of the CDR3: TGCAATGCTGGGGGTTGGGGACAGCCACCGAACACTGAAGCTTTCTTT. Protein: CNAGGWGQPPNTEAFF.

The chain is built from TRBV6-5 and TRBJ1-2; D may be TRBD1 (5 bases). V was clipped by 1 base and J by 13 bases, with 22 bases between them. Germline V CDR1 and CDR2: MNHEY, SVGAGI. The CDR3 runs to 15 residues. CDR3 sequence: CASSYYGRDSYGITF. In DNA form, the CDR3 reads TGTGCCAGCAGTTACTACGGCAGGGATAGCTATGGCATCACCTTC.

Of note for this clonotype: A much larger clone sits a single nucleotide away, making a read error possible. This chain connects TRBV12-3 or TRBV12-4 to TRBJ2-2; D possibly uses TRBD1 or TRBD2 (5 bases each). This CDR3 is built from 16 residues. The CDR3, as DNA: TGTGCCAGCGGTTTACAAAAAGGGGCGGGCACCGGGGAGCTGTTTTTT. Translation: CASGLQKGAGTGELFF.